This T cell receptor (beta chain) was recovered during a study of blood T cell repertoires in COVID-19 (TCRdb year 2020). About the full investigation: Samples from collaborators originated in the United States, Italy and Spain and spanned both the acute and convalescent phases of COVID-19. The material from the prospective study consisted of cDNA or gDNA derived from T cells, B-cell-depleted T cells, or PBMCs. Subjects who had been exposed to COVID-19, were actively infected with it, or had recovered from it provided the deeply sampled blood TCRbeta repertoires that made up the dataset. The repertoires were made available in a free public database intended to serve as a resource for research on the immune response to SARS-CoV-2. Samples came from the ongoing ImmuneRACE study (first 160 participants) plus 1,254 subjects from 6 global collaborators. Sample metadata almost always included a de-identified subject ID, COVID-19 status, age in years and sex. Where HLA class I and class II types were available, the types were taken from metadata supplied by the sample provider, not from assay-based typing.

The germline V gene sets CDR1 to LGHNT and CDR2 to FRNRAP. The junction shows trimming of 3 bases on V and 5 bases on J, plus 13 bases between the germline ends. Spanning cysteine to phenylalanine, the CDR3 consists of 15 amino acids. The read is trimmed to its CDR3 DNA, 45 bases read in frame from base 1. The immunoSEQ Assay, a bias-controlled multiplex PCR, was used to amplify TCRbeta CDR3 regions from genomic DNA. Per the original workflow: Within the assay, amplification of reference gene primers was used to estimate how many nucleated cells each sample contained. To quantify the absolute abundance of each unique TCRbeta CDR3 rearrangement, sequence reads were collapsed and filtered. Productive Simpson clonality was computed per sample as the square root of Simpson's diversity index over productive rearrangements. Sourced from immuneACCESS, this table was stored by TCRdb with only in-frame sequences that have V and J called. A share of the clones is absent; for the studies checked, an unresolved V gene accounts for under half, and the remainder has no known explanation. V and J calls plus clone size are reproduced from that table; the DNA served to infer D and trimming. In all, the sample holds hundreds of thousands of clones, and 87% of those were seen once. Roughly 3% of the sample rests with the top ten.

Results the study describes overall, beyond this receptor: The quantity of clinical and demographic metadata differed by source and by participant and was supplied without curation.

Collaborating institutions collected whole blood in K2EDTA tubes following their own protocols. For TCRbeta analysis, collaborators shipped samples in one of three forms: frozen whole blood, isolated PBMCs, or DNA extracted from either of those sample types. Worth noting for this clone: It has no known antigen specificity. No qualities accompany the bases; no much larger clone lies one base away.

This chain joins TRBV12-5 to TRBJ1-4; a confident D gene designation cannot be given. Material for sequencing was peripheral blood. The clonotype originates from a man between 18 and 29 years old with active or convalescent COVID-19. The nucleotide sequence is TGTGCTAGTGGTTTTGGTTCAGGACTAAATGAAAAACTGTTTTTT. It codes for CASGFGSGLNEKLFF.